Below are 28 T cell receptor beta chains sequenced from a single sample in a study of human T cells and chemical hapten exposure. Time point denoted: patch test 1, 2 weeks after DPC sensitization. Treatment indicated: therapeutic diphenylcyclopropenone sensitization with weekly scalp DPC. TCRdb ran MiXCR on the RACE reads and lists one entry per CDR3 protein. The repertoire consists of roughly 120,000 distinct CDR3 sequences, with around an eighth occurring once and the leading ten covering approximately 1.4%. This sample comprised whole blood, obtained in connection with sensitization to the hapten diphenylcyclopropenone (DPC). The receptor source for this set is a woman aged 45-65 years with alopecia areata. Some clones in this sample may be carry-over from other donors' samples.

This chain joins TRBV3-1 and TRBJ2-6, with 8 bases identical to TRBD2. Germline CDR1 is LGHDT and CDR2 is YNNKEL (reference sequence). CDR3 length equals 19 residues. The V segment lost 3 bases and the J segment 4 bases; nucleotides outside the gene matches: 14. The DNA of the CDR3 is TGTGCCAGCAGCCAGGCCGGGACTAGTTTTTCATCGGGGGCCAACGTCCTGACTTTC. The encoded protein is CASSQAGTSFSSGANVLTF. Using reference TRBV3-1 and TRBJ2-6 for the parts outside the CDR3, the full variable domain is DTAVSQTPKYLVTQMGNDKSIKCEQNLGHDTMYWYKQDSKKFLKIMFSYNNKELIINETVPNRFSPKSPDKAHLNLHINSLELGDSAVYFCASSQAGTSFSSGANVLTFGAGSRLTVL.

This clonotype was counted only a few times. The chain is built from TRBV28 and TRBJ2-7; no reliable D call. The CDR3 is 12 residues long. Looked up from germline, CDR1 is MDHEN and CDR2 is SYDVKM. The ends were cut back, 5 bases at V and 6 bases at J, with 11 bases in the middle. The CDR3 nucleotides read TGTGCCAGCAGTCCCGGGTGGGGCGAGCAGTACTTC. Translating it yields CASSPGWGEQYF.

There are many counts of this clonotype. This sequence joins TRBV4-1 and TRBJ2-7, with D hard to call. The V gene's germline CDR1 is MGHRA and CDR2 YSYEKL. The CDR3 runs to 13 residues. V was trimmed by 3 bases and J by 4 bases, leaving 10 bases between them. This CDR3 reads CASSQNIGYEQYF. The CDR3 DNA reads TGCGCCAGCAGCCAGAATATCGGGTACGAGCAGTACTTC.

The chain recombines TRBV5-1 with TRBJ2-7, with TRBD2 matching 13 bases. CDR1 and CDR2 (germline): SGHRS, YFSETQ. The V segment lost 4 bases and the J segment 12 bases; nucleotides outside the gene matches: 7. CDR3 size: 13 residues. The CDR3 nucleotides read TGCGCCAGCAGCGAAGGACTAGCGGGAGCCGCGTACTTC. Translated, it gives CASSEGLAGAAYF.

About this clonotype: In this CDR3 the conserved last residue, phenylalanine or tryptophan, is missing, so a read error is likely. The V call is TRBV6-5, the J call TRBJ1-6, with no clear D. The CDR3 runs 15 residues. The germline gives CDR1 MNHEY, CDR2 SVGAGI. V was shortened by 5 bases and J by 7 bases, with 15 bases between the two germline ends. CDR3: CASSITDTLNSPLHS. DNA for the CDR3: TGTGCCAGCAGTATTACCGACACCTTAAATTCACCCCTCCACTCT.

This clonotype was seen only a few times. V gene TRBV20-1 combines with J gene TRBJ2-7; TRBD2 matches 9 bases. This CDR3 spans 15 amino acids. Germline V gives CDR1 DFQATT, CDR2 SNEGSKA (reference sequence). The junction had 7 bases not matched to a gene; V was cut back by 3 bases and J by 1 base. This CDR3 reads CSASDRLAGSYEQYF. CDR3 nucleotide sequence: TGCAGTGCTAGTGATCGGCTAGCGGGGTCCTACGAGCAGTACTTC.

V and J are TRBV29-1 and TRBJ2-3; TRBD1 matches 7 bases. J was trimmed by 3 bases and V by 5 bases; bases with no gene match: 11. Germline lookup yields CDR1 SQVTM and CDR2 ANQGSEA. CDR3 length: 15 residues. CDR3 amino acids: CSVPLDRTGTDTQYF. DNA for the CDR3: TGCAGCGTTCCCCTGGACAGGACGGGGACAGATACGCAGTATTTT.

In this sample, this clonotype turned up a few times. The chain employs TRBV7-2 and TRBJ2-3; no clear D. V lost 1 base and J lost 6, with 11 bases in between. The CDR3 is made up of 14 amino acids. The germline V gene encodes CDR1 SGHTA and CDR2 FQGNSA. CDR3 sequence reads: CASSLVSPLDTQYF. In DNA, the CDR3 is TGTGCCAGCAGCTTAGTCTCCCCGCTGGATACGCAGTATTTT. The variable domain in full, with the rest retrieved from reference TRBV7-2 and TRBJ2-3, is GAGVSQSPSNKVTEKGKDVELRCDPISGHTALYWYRQSLGQGLEFLIYFQGNSAPDKSGLPSDRFSAERTGGSVSTLTIQRTQQEDSAVYLCASSLVSPLDTQYFGPGTRLTVL.

This clonotype was found many times. The chain couples TRBV7-6 to TRBJ2-3; no reliable D call. CDR3 length equals 15 residues. CDR1 SGHVS and CDR2 FNYEAQ come from the germline V gene. V dropped 7 bases and J dropped 6 bases, with 20 bases sitting between them. The CDR3 DNA follows: TGTGCCAGCATCCCGAATCTTCGGCAATGGGATACGCAGTATTTT. The encoded protein is CASIPNLRQWDTQYF.

This clonotype showed up many times. The chain joins TRBV11-2 to TRBJ2-2; D gene ambiguous. The V end was cut by 0 bases, the J end by 8 bases, with 13 bases between. The germline CDR1 and CDR2 sequences are SGHAT and FQNNGV. The CDR3 extends over 15 amino acids. In DNA, the CDR3 is TGTGCCAGCAGCTTAGAGGCGGTCGGATCAGGGGAGCTGTTTTTT. Translation gives CASSLEAVGSGELFF. Full variable domain (outside the CDR3, taken from reference TRBV11-2 and TRBJ2-2): EAGVAQSPRYKIIEKRQSVAFWCNPISGHATLYWYQQILGQGPKLLIQFQNNGVVDDSQLPKDRFSAERLKGVDSTLKIQPAKLEDSAVYLCASSLEAVGSGELFFGEGSRLTVL.

There are many counts of this clonotype. The V and J genes are TRBV6-6 and TRBJ2-5; no reliable D call. The ends were cut back, 0 bases at V and 5 bases at J, with 19 bases in the middle. In germline, CDR1 is MNHNY, CDR2 SVGAGI (reference sequence). The CDR3 totals 17 residues. In DNA form, the CDR3 reads TGTGCCAGCAGTTACTCGTCTGGGCAGCTCAAGAGGGAGACCCAGTACTTC. It yields the protein CASSYSSGQLKRETQYF.

This sequence joins TRBV7-6 and TRBJ2-1; D remains unclear. This CDR3 has 13 amino acids. Germline V gene lookup returns CDR1 SGHVS and CDR2 FNYEAQ. Trimming left V 1 base short and J 10 bases short, with 11 bases between. CDR3 sequence (DNA): TGTGCCAGCAGCTTAGGCCCCCTCGGGGAGCAGTTCTTC. This encodes CASSLGPLGEQFF.

This clonotype was recorded many times. This chain joins TRBV6-5 and TRBJ1-1, with D possibly being TRBD1 (5 bases). Germline assignment: CDR1 MNHEY and CDR2 SVGAGI. This CDR3 is built from 16 residues. Trimming took off 2 bases at V and 0 bases at J, with 13 bases between the two ends. DNA for the CDR3: TGTGCCAGCAGTTACGGACAAGGACTCGTGAACACTGAAGCTTTCTTT. This gives the protein CASSYGQGLVNTEAFF.

This clonotype has at least ten counts. The chain recombines TRBV24-1 with TRBJ2-5, with TRBD1 as a possible D gene (6 bases). Germline CDR1 is KGHDR and CDR2 is SFDVKD. This CDR3 is built from 14 residues. V gave up 5 bases and J gave up 0 bases, with 9 bases separating them. CDR3 loop: CATSGGQHQETQYF. The DNA of the CDR3 is TGTGCCACCAGTGGTGGACAGCACCAAGAGACCCAGTACTTC.

This chain uses TRBV7-2 with TRBJ2-3, with TRBD2 as a possible D gene (5 bases). V gave up 5 bases and J gave up 4 bases, with 16 bases separating them. CDR3 length equals 15 residues. Germline V lookup: CDR1 SGHTA, CDR2 FQGNSA. CDR3 residues: CASSRNVASSDTQYF. In nucleotides, the CDR3 is TGTGCCAGCAGCCGAAATGTAGCTAGCTCAGATACGCAGTATTTT.

This clonotype was seen at least ten times. The chain is built from TRBV5-4 and TRBJ1-6, with D uncertain. This CDR3 contains 17 residues. The germline V and J ends were trimmed by 0 bases and 0 bases, with 10 bases remaining between them. Germline values: CDR1 SGHNT, CDR2 YYREEE (reference sequence). The CDR3 DNA reads as TGTGCCAGCAGCTTGGGTGCGGGAGCCTCCTATAATTCACCCCTCCACTTT. This gives the protein CASSLGAGASYNSPLHF. Based on the CDR3 plus reference TRBV5-4 and TRBJ1-6, the full variable domain is ETGVTQSPTHLIKTRGQQVTLRCSSQSGHNTVSWYQQALGQGPQFIFQYYREEENGRGNFPPRFSGLQFPNYSSELNVNALELDDSALYLCASSLGAGASYNSPLHFGNGTRLTVT.

Many counts were recorded for this clonotype. The V call is TRBV18, the J call TRBJ1-2; the D is unclear. Germline V gene lookup returns CDR1 KGHSH and CDR2 LQKENI. This CDR3 has 11 residues. V was trimmed by 6 bases and J by 6 bases, leaving 8 bases between them. CDR3 region: CASSPINGYTF. The CDR3 nucleotides are TGTGCCAGCTCCCCCATCAATGGCTACACCTTC.

This clonotype came up many times. This chain joins TRBV13 and TRBJ2-7; a possible D gene is TRBD1 (5 bases). V lost 2 bases and J lost 2, with 10 bases in between. Germline CDR1 reads PRHDT; CDR2 reads FYEKMQ (reference sequence). This CDR3 contains 14 residues. CDR3 nucleotides: TGTGCCAGCAGCTTATCGCAGGGAACCTACGAGCAGTACTTC. Its protein is CASSLSQGTYEQYF.

At least ten counts were recorded for this clonotype. The DNA of the CDR3 is TGTGCCAGCAGTTTATCAAGGGTAGGACAGCCCCAGCATTTT. As protein: CASSLSRVGQPQHF. The chain has TRBV28 and TRBJ1-5; D gene ambiguous. CDR1 and CDR2 from the germline V gene are MDHEN and SYDVKM. Trimming removed 1 base at V and 7 bases at J, with 11 bases between. The CDR3 sequence is 14 residues long.

A remark on this clonotype: Given a much more abundant clone one base away, this may be a read error. The V gene is TRBV4-2, the J gene TRBJ2-1; D is possibly TRBD2 (5 bases). In germline, CDR1 is LGHNA, CDR2 YNFKEQ. The ends were cut back, 1 base at V and 0 bases at J, with 13 bases in the middle. The CDR3 length is 17 residues. DNA for the CDR3: TGTGCCAGCAGCCAAGGGGAGACATGGAGCTCCTACAATGAGCAGTTCTTC. Protein: CASSQGETWSSYNEQFF.

This clonotype was seen a handful of times. This rearrangement joins TRBV5-4 to TRBJ2-3; TRBD2 agrees at 11 bases. The trim removed 3 bases at V and 4 bases at J, leaving 7 bases unmatched. This CDR3 is 16 amino acids long. Germline CDR1 and CDR2: SGHNT and YYREEE (reference sequence). In DNA form, the CDR3 reads TGTGCCAGCAGCTCCGGGCTAGCGGGAGGTGCAGATACGCAGTATTTT. It yields the protein CASSSGLAGGADTQYF.

In its sample, this clonotype was seen many times. The CDR3: CASSLASVPSDTQYF. The CDR3 nucleotides are TGTGCCAGCAGCTTAGCCTCCGTTCCGAGTGATACGCAGTATTTT. The rearrangement links TRBV11-3 to TRBJ2-3; D gene unclear. Germline V gene sequence: CDR1 SGHNT, CDR2 YENEEA. V was clipped by 1 base and J by 6 bases, with 14 bases between them. The CDR3 extends over 15 amino acids.

This clonotype occurred a few times. The CDR3 protein is CASSITPVTDTQYF. In nucleotides, the CDR3 is TGTGCCAGCAGCATAACTCCAGTCACAGATACGCAGTATTTT. The gene calls are TRBV7-2 and TRBJ2-3; D is uncertain. This CDR3 has 14 residues. V lost 5 bases to trimming and J lost 2 bases, with 11 bases between them. Germline V gene data show CDR1 as SGHTA and CDR2 as FQGNSA. The entire variable domain, with the rest obtained from reference TRBV7-2 and TRBJ2-3, is as follows: GAGVSQSPSNKVTEKGKDVELRCDPISGHTALYWYRQSLGQGLEFLIYFQGNSAPDKSGLPSDRFSAERTGGSVSTLTIQRTQQEDSAVYLCASSITPVTDTQYFGPGTRLTVL.

At least ten counts were recorded for this clonotype. The chain joins TRBV6-6 to TRBJ1-2, with TRBD1 identical over 9 bases. Per the germline V gene, CDR1 is MNHNY and CDR2 is SVGAGI (reference sequence). The CDR3 runs to 14 residues. The J segment lost 3 bases and the V segment lost 5 bases, leaving 4 bases of the junction unmatched. The CDR3 here is CASSTGTGYYGYTF. DNA for the CDR3: TGTGCCAGCAGTACCGGGACAGGGTACTATGGCTACACCTTC.

A note on this clonotype: A much larger clone lies one base from this, so it may be a read error. It is likely a read error, because the conserved phenylalanine at the end of the CDR3 is missing. The V and J genes are TRBV6-6 and TRBJ1-3; D unclear. There are 12 residues in the CDR3. V lost 5 bases and J lost 6, with 8 bases in between. Germline lookup yields CDR1 MNHNY and CDR2 SVGAGI (reference sequence). CDR3 in DNA: TGTGCCAGCAGTCCTCTTCCAAACACCATATATTCT. Translated, it gives CASSPLPNTIYS.

This clonotype was observed at least ten times. The rearrangement joins TRBV19 to TRBJ1-2, with D uncertain. Trimming stripped 6 bases from V and 2 bases from J, with 7 bases between. The germline CDR1 and CDR2 sequences are LNHDA and SQIVND (reference sequence). There are 12 residues in the CDR3. The CDR3 spells CASRAQNYGYTF. The DNA for the CDR3 is TGTGCCAGTAGAGCACAGAACTATGGCTACACCTTC.

This clonotype was observed a handful of times. The chain couples TRBV6-5 to TRBJ2-7; 8 nucleotides agree with TRBD2. V lost 10 bases to trimming and J lost 7 bases; unmatched junction nucleotides: 9. From germline, CDR1 is MNHEY and CDR2 SVGAGI. The CDR3 consists of 12 residues. CDR3 DNA sequence: TGTGCCACGACTCGGGGGGGTCGGGAGCAGTACTTC. Protein: CATTRGGREQYF.

The chain recombines TRBV28 with TRBJ2-7; 8 bases agree with TRBD1. This CDR3 region has 16 residues. The junction had 13 bases not matched to a gene; V was cut back by 4 bases and J by 5 bases. CDR1 MDHEN and CDR2 SYDVKM come from the germline V gene. CDR3 in DNA: TGTGCCAGCAGTTCTCTGACCCTGGACAGGGAACACGAGCAGTACTTC. It translates to CASSSLTLDREHEQYF.